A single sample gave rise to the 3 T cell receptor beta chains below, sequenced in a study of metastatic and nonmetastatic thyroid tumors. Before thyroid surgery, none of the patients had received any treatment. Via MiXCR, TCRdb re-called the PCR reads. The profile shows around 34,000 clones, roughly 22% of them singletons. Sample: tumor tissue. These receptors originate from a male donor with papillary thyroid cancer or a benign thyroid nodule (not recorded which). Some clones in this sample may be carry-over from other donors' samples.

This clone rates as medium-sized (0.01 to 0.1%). As DNA, the CDR3 is TGTGCCAGCACCTGGACAGAGTTCTACGAGCAGTACTTC. Amino acid sequence: CASTWTEFYEQYF. J is TRBJ2-7 and V is TRBV6-1; a weak D match, TRBD1 (6 bases). The germline gives CDR1 MNHNS, CDR2 SASEGT. Trimming removed 7 bases from V and 3 bases from J, with 13 bases in between. The CDR3 is 13 residues long.

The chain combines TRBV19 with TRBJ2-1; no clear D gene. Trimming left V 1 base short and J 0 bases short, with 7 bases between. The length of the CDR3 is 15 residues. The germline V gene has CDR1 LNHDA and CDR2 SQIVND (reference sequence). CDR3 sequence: CASSIGRSSYNEQFF. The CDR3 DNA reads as TGTGCCAGTAGTATAGGGAGATCCTCCTACAATGAGCAGTTCTTC.

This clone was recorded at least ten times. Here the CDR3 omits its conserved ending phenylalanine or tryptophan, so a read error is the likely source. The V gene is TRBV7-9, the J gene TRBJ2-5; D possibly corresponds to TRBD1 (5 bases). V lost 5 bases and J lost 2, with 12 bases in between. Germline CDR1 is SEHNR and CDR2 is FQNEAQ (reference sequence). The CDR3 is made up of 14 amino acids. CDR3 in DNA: TGTGCCAGCAGCCAGTATAGGGGACAAGAGACCCAGTACGTC. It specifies CASSQYRGQETQYV.